This TCR beta chain was documented in a study of spatial heterogeneity in lung cancer. Study details: Mean representation of each unique TCR and UMI combination in the raw reads exceeded eight occurrences.

This clonotype was found many times. Sample time point: sample taken at primary tumor resection. Sequencing covered unsorted whole RNA taken from tumor, nontumor lung or frozen PBMC. Trimming took 5 bases from V and 6 from J, leaving 16 bases between them. In germline, CDR1 is SGHVS, CDR2 FQNEAQ. The CDR3 extends over 14 amino acids. TCRdb processed the 5' RACE reads anew with MiXCR; each CDR3 protein has one entry. The sample lists about 13,000 distinct CDR3 sequences; over 9% were seen once. J is TRBJ1-2 and V is TRBV7-8, with D unclear. This specimen consisted of PBMCs, obtained at surgery. The TCR sequence derives from a male donor with early-stage non-small cell lung cancer. The CDR3 region is CASSDGLPRHGYTF. For the CDR3, the DNA is TGTGCCAGCAGCGATGGACTTCCACGCCATGGCTACACCTTC.